The 30 T cell receptor beta chains given below trace back to one sample, sequenced in a study of cytomegalovirus exposure and HLA in healthy donors. Libraries were prepared by immunoSEQ multiplex PCR; TCRdb keeps only in-frame clonotypes and omits some of them. Of around 250,000 clones listed, nearly 90% were seen once; the top ten hold under 0.45%. What was sequenced was PBMCs. The origin of the receptors is a woman between 18 and 29 years old in good health and CMV-seronegative.

The chain has TRBV4-3 and TRBJ2-7; TRBD1 matches at 7 bases. Trimming cost V 1 base and J 6 bases; bases outside gene matches: 9. CDR1 is LGHNA and CDR2 is YSLEER in the germline V gene. This CDR3 is built from 15 residues. This CDR3 is CASSQVMGQSLEQYF. CDR3 DNA sequence: TGCGCCAGCAGCCAAGTTATGGGACAGTCGCTCGAGCAGTACTTC.

This chain uses TRBV9 with TRBJ2-1; 12 nucleotides align to TRBD2. The length of the CDR3 is 17 residues. V gave up 0 bases and J gave up 7 bases; unmatched junction bases: 8. Germline V gives CDR1 SGDLS, CDR2 YYNGEE. The CDR3 spells CASSVASSGGAVNEQFF. CDR3 coding DNA: TGTGCCAGCAGCGTAGCATCTAGCGGGGGGGCAGTAAATGAGCAGTTCTTC.

The V gene is TRBV2, the J gene TRBJ2-2; 7 bases align to TRBD2. Germline trimming cut 7 bases from V and 3 bases from J; bases unmatched to any gene: 5. Germline-derived CDR1 and CDR2 are SNHLY and FYNNEI. The CDR3 runs to 14 residues. This CDR3 reads CASKQGGHTGELFF. CDR3 DNA: TGTGCCAGCAAGCAGGGAGGGCACACCGGGGAGCTGTTTTTT.

The J gene is TRBJ1-2, the V gene TRBV19; 9 nucleotides line up with TRBD1. Germline V gene sequence: CDR1 LNHDA, CDR2 SQIVND (reference sequence). After removal of 3 bases from V and 4 bases from J, the junction contained 3 bases not matched to a gene. The CDR3 length is 14 residues. For the CDR3, the DNA is TGTGCCAGTAGTATTGGGACAGGGTTCTATGGCTACACCTTC. Translating it yields CASSIGTGFYGYTF.

This clone was detected only once. The CDR3 sequence: CASSGGWDQPQHF. The CDR3 DNA is TGTGCCAGCAGCGGGGGGTGGGATCAGCCCCAGCATTTT. The chain has TRBV5-6 and TRBJ1-5; tentatively, D is TRBD1 (5 bases). Germline CDR1 is SGHDT and CDR2 is YYEEEE. The CDR3 totals 13 residues. V was cut by 4 bases and J by 5 bases, with 10 bases left in between.

V usage is TRBV5-1 and J usage is TRBJ2-7; 9 bases are shared with TRBD1. Germline CDR1 is SGHRS and CDR2 is YFSETQ. Trimming removed 4 bases from V and 2 bases from J; junction bases left unmatched: 4. This CDR3 region has 14 residues. DNA for the CDR3: TGCGCCAGCAGCCCCTGGACAGGGGCCTACGAGCAGTACGTC. Amino acids: CASSPWTGAYEQYV.

This chain joins TRBV19 and TRBJ1-4, with 10 bases lining up with TRBD1. The CDR3 covers 18 residues. Germline CDR1 and CDR2: LNHDA and SQIVND (reference sequence). Trimming removed 5 bases from V and 0 bases from J; junction bases left unmatched: 9. In DNA form, the CDR3 reads TGTGCCAGTAGTCCCCGGGACAGGGGACTTACAACTAATGAAAAACTGTTTTTT. Translation: CASSPRDRGLTTNEKLFF.

The CDR3 region is CASSHTDRGGYEQYV. The CDR3 DNA follows: TGCGCCAGCAGCCACACGGACAGGGGAGGTTACGAGCAGTACGTC. The chain has TRBV4-1 and TRBJ2-7; 9 bases fit TRBD1. V was clipped by 3 bases and J by 4 bases; unmatched bases: 7. CDR3 length equals 15 residues. CDR1 is MGHRA, CDR2 YSYEKL, per germline.

CDR3 sequence (DNA): TGTGCCAGCAGTTACTCAGGGACAGGGGTAGACAATGAGCAGTTCTTC. This gives the protein CASSYSGTGVDNEQFF. The chain joins TRBV6-5 to TRBJ2-1; 10 bases agree with TRBD1. Germline trimming cut 0 bases from V and 5 bases from J; bases unmatched to any gene: 4. There are 16 residues in the CDR3. Germline CDR1 reads MNHEY; CDR2 reads SVGAGI.

The chain employs TRBV9 and TRBJ1-1; D not certain. The V and J ends lost 4 bases and 6 bases respectively, with 19 bases between them. The germline CDR1 and CDR2 sequences are SGDLS and YYNGEE. This CDR3 has 15 amino acids. In DNA, the CDR3 is TGTGCCAGCAGCCCCCGGAGGGCAGGTCCCCCTGAAGCTTTCTTT. Translating gives CASSPRRAGPPEAFF.

The rearrangement uses TRBV30 and TRBJ2-1; D unclear. The germline CDR1 and CDR2 sequences are GTSNPN and SVGIG (reference sequence). V was trimmed by 4 bases and J by 9 bases, leaving 13 bases between them. This CDR3 has 12 residues. CDR3 sequence (DNA): TGTGCCTGGACCCCCGTCGGCGGTGAGCAGTTCTTC. This translates into CAWTPVGGEQFF.

This clone was counted between two and nine times. The CDR3 DNA is TGTGCCAGCAGCCCTCCCAATCTAACGGGGGCCCTCCACTTT. This codes for CASSPPNLTGALHF. This chain connects TRBV7-9 to TRBJ1-6, with D perhaps TRBD1 (5 bases). V was cut by 5 bases and J by 14 bases, with 19 bases left in between. Germline V gives CDR1 SEHNR, CDR2 FQNEAQ (reference sequence). The CDR3 spans 14 residues.

This rearrangement joins TRBV15 to TRBJ2-3; 12 nucleotides match TRBD2. The ends lost 1 base at V and 5 bases at J; junction bases unmatched: 7. In germline, CDR1 is LNHNV, CDR2 YYDKDF (reference sequence). The length of the CDR3 is 17 residues. CDR3 sequence reads: CATSRGPLAGGKDTQYF. CDR3 nucleotide sequence: TGTGCCACCAGCAGAGGTCCCCTAGCGGGGGGGAAAGATACGCAGTATTTT.

This sequence joins TRBV2 and TRBJ1-1; 9 nucleotides agree with TRBD1. The CDR3 loop spans 12 amino acids. V trimming: 6 bases; J trimming: 9 bases; junction bases outside the gene matches: 5. Germline CDR1 is SNHLY and CDR2 is FYNNEI. CDR3 amino acids: CASRTGGFQAFF. Here the CDR3 DNA reads TGTGCCAGCAGGACAGGGGGATTCCAAGCTTTCTTT.

The V gene is TRBV27, the J gene TRBJ2-3, with 7 positions matching TRBD1. Germline CDR1 is MNHEY and CDR2 is SMNVEV (reference sequence). V lost 2 bases to trimming and J lost 2 bases; unmatched junction nucleotides: 7. The CDR3 totals 16 residues. The CDR3 region has the DNA TGTGCCAGCAGTTTACGGGACAGAACAATCACAGATACGCAGTATTTT. Its translation: CASSLRDRTITDTQYF.

This chain connects TRBV6-1 to TRBJ2-1; possible D gene TRBD1, 6 bases. Germline CDR1 is MNHNS and CDR2 is SASEGT. The CDR3 is 14 amino acids. V shed 11 bases and J shed 0 bases, with 14 bases lying between them. CDR3 nucleotides: TGTGCCTCCCGCCAGGACAGCTCCTACAATGAGCAGTTCTTC. Translation: CASRQDSSYNEQFF.

The chain carries TRBV28 and TRBJ1-6, with D tentatively TRBD1 (5 bases). The CDR3 is 15 amino acids. Trimming took off 8 bases at V and 4 bases at J, with 15 bases between the two ends. The germline V gene has CDR1 MDHEN and CDR2 SYDVKM. In DNA form, the CDR3 reads TGTGCCAGCCACCGGACATATGAATATAATTCACCCCTCCACTTT. As protein: CASHRTYEYNSPLHF.

This clone was picked up a small number of times. Other nucleotide sequences in the sample specify the same CDR3. This sequence joins TRBV7-2 and TRBJ2-7; no firm D call. Germline V CDR1 and CDR2: SGHTA, FQGNSA. The V end lost 2 bases, the J end lost 3 bases, and 5 bases lay between the germline ends. The CDR3 is made up of 12 amino acids. The CDR3 spells CASSLSSYEQYF. CDR3 DNA: TGTGCCAGCAGCTTATCTAGCTACGAGCAGTACTTC.

This clone has more than one count but fewer than ten. The genes are TRBV4-3 and TRBJ2-7, with TRBD1 matching 8 bases. V shed 0 bases and J 3 bases; nucleotides not matched to a gene: 4. This CDR3 contains 15 residues. In germline, CDR1 is LGHNA, CDR2 YSLEER. The CDR3 is CASSQDKGTGYEQYF. The CDR3 DNA reads TGCGCCAGCAGCCAAGATAAGGGGACAGGCTACGAGCAGTACTTC.

There are a few counts of this clone. The rearrangement joins TRBV5-1 to TRBJ1-2; TRBD1 matches 7 bases. The V segment lost 0 bases and the J segment 4 bases; nucleotides outside the gene matches: 3. The CDR3 length is 14 residues. In germline, CDR1 is SGHRS, CDR2 YFSETQ. CDR3 coding DNA: TGCGCCAGCAGCTTGGGGGGACAGCTCTATGGCTACACCTTC. Protein sequence: CASSLGGQLYGYTF.

This rearrangement joins TRBV5-4 to TRBJ2-5; 9 nucleotides align to TRBD2. The length of the CDR3 is 15 residues. Germline V gene sequence: CDR1 SGHNT, CDR2 YYREEE (reference sequence). The ends lost 0 bases at V and 10 bases at J; junction bases unmatched: 10. CDR3 DNA sequence: TGTGCCAGCAGCTTGGGTAGCGGGGGTGTCCGAGGCCAGTACTTC. Residues: CASSLGSGGVRGQYF.

V usage is TRBV10-1 and J usage is TRBJ1-2; weak D call: TRBD1 (6 bases). The V end lost 0 bases, the J end lost 0 bases, and 11 bases lay between the germline ends. Per the germline V gene, CDR1 is WNHNN and CDR2 is SYGVQD (reference sequence). CDR3 length: 16 amino acids. CDR3: CASSESRTASNYGYTF. CDR3 nucleotide sequence: TGCGCCAGCAGTGAGTCCCGGACAGCCTCTAACTATGGCTACACCTTC.

This clone showed up just once. The chain is built from TRBV5-6 and TRBJ2-5; 8 bases match TRBD1. This CDR3 has 13 amino acids. Germline values: CDR1 SGHDT, CDR2 YYEEEE. V shed 4 bases and J 5 bases; nucleotides not matched to a gene: 4. The DNA of the CDR3 is TGTGCCAGCAGCCCGACAGGGGTTGAGACCCAGTACTTC. Translation: CASSPTGVETQYF. Together with reference TRBV5-6 and TRBJ2-5, the CDR3 gives the full variable domain: DAGVTQSPTHLIKTRGQQVTLRCSPKSGHDTVSWYQQALGQGPQFIFQYYEEEERQRGNFPDRFSGHQFPNYSSELNVNALLLGDSALYLCASSPTGVETQYFGPGTRLLVL.

V usage is TRBV19 and J usage is TRBJ2-1; 9 nucleotides agree with TRBD1. The V segment lost 5 bases and the J segment 7 bases; nucleotides outside the gene matches: 6. In germline, CDR1 is LNHDA, CDR2 SQIVND (reference sequence). The CDR3 is 14 amino acids. CDR3 sequence (DNA): TGTGCCAGTAGTCTACAGGGGGCGTTTAATGAGCAGTTCTTC. The encoded protein is CASSLQGAFNEQFF.

The chain carries TRBV7-9 and TRBJ1-1, with D unclear. This CDR3 region has 16 residues. CDR1 is SEHNR, CDR2 FQNEAQ, per germline (reference sequence). V was cut by 5 bases and J by 2 bases, with 18 bases left in between. The CDR3 loop reads CASSAPFRQANTEAFF. In nucleotides, the CDR3 is TGTGCCAGCAGCGCCCCCTTTAGGCAGGCTAACACTGAAGCTTTCTTT. The full variable domain, its missing parts supplied by reference TRBV7-9 and TRBJ1-1, is DTGVSQNPRHKITKRGQNVTFRCDPISEHNRLYWYRQTLGQGPEFLTYFQNEAQLEKSRLLSDRFSAERPKGSFSTLEIQRTEQGDSAMYLCASSAPFRQANTEAFFGQGTRLTVV.

The rearrangement uses TRBV19 and TRBJ2-3; TRBD1 aligns across 8 bases. The germline V gene encodes CDR1 LNHDA and CDR2 SQIVND (reference sequence). This CDR3 region has 17 residues. J lost 0 bases, V lost 4 bases, and 9 bases had no gene match. CDR3: CASSTGTGSLSTDTQYF. For the CDR3, the DNA is TGTGCCAGTAGTACCGGGACAGGTTCCCTTAGCACAGATACGCAGTATTTT. The variable domain in full, completed from reference TRBV19 and TRBJ2-3, reads DGGITQSPKYLFRKEGQNVTLSCEQNLNHDAMYWYRQDPGQGLRLIYYSQIVNDFQKGDIAEGYSVSREKKESFPLTVTSAQKNPTAFYLCASSTGTGSLSTDTQYFGPGTRLTVL.

The chain combines TRBV7-2 with TRBJ2-7; maybe TRBD2 (7 bases). Trimming took off 0 bases at V and 6 bases at J, with 12 bases between the two ends. The CDR3 loop spans 14 amino acids. Germline values: CDR1 SGHTA, CDR2 FQGNSA. CDR3 bases: TGTGCCAGCAGCTTAGCGGGGGGGCCGGGCGAGCAGTACTTC. Protein: CASSLAGGPGEQYF.

This rearrangement joins TRBV28 to TRBJ2-3, with D perhaps matching TRBD1 (5 bases). This CDR3 spans 15 amino acids. Germline V gene data show CDR1 as MDHEN and CDR2 as SYDVKM. Trimming shortened V by 2 bases and J by 1 base, and 10 bases separated the two germline ends. The CDR3 region is CASSLPQQGTDTQYF. CDR3 DNA sequence: TGTGCCAGCAGTTTACCGCAACAGGGCACAGATACGCAGTATTTT.

The CDR3 loop reads CASSQGRQGSTEAFF. CDR3 DNA: TGCGCCAGCAGCCAAGGGAGACAGGGTAGCACTGAAGCTTTCTTT. V gene TRBV4-1 combines with J gene TRBJ1-1; 7 bases are a match to TRBD1. The CDR3 has 15 amino acids. Germline values: CDR1 MGHRA, CDR2 YSYEKL. The junction had 6 bases not matched to a gene; V was cut back by 1 base and J by 4 bases.

The chain couples TRBV7-6 to TRBJ2-1, with TRBD2 identical over 13 bases. V lost 4 bases to trimming and J lost 7 bases; unmatched junction nucleotides: 10. Germline V gene data show CDR1 as SGHVS and CDR2 as FNYEAQ. The CDR3 consists of 17 residues. As DNA, the CDR3 is TGTGCCAGCAGCTCAAGACTAGCGGGGGGCCGGAGGAATGAGCAGTTCTTC. Protein: CASSSRLAGGRRNEQFF.